A single sample gave rise to the 32 T cell receptor beta chains below, sequenced in a study of T cell repertoires in cytomegalovirus infection. TCRdb reanalysed the reads using MiXCR and keeps one entry per CDR3 protein. Of roughly 500,000 distinct CDR3 sequences in the sample, approximately 15% are singletons; the top ten hold around 25%. The source material was CD8+ T cells from PBMCs. These receptors came from a human donor in good health (CMV status not recorded). Some clones in this sample may be carry-over from other donors' samples.

A note on this clonotype: A much larger clone lies a single base off, so this may be a read error. The chain employs TRBV29-1 and TRBJ2-2; either TRBD1 or TRBD2 may fit D (7 bases each). The CDR3 contains 15 residues. The germline V gene encodes CDR1 SQVTM and CDR2 ANQGSEA. CDR3 residues: CSVEDPLIQGRDLFF. The CDR3, as DNA: TGCAGCGTTGAAGATCCTTTGATACAGGGGAGGGATCTGTTTTTT.

This clonotype showed up many times. The V gene is TRBV7-8, the J gene TRBJ2-7; 11 nucleotides agree with TRBD2. V was clipped by 10 bases and J by 5 bases; unmatched bases: 4. The CDR3 loop spans 12 amino acids. The germline gives CDR1 SGHVS, CDR2 FQNEAQ. The CDR3 loop is CATTGLADEQYF. The CDR3, as DNA: TGTGCCACCACGGGACTAGCGGACGAGCAGTACTTC.

This clonotype was detected ten times or more. This chain links TRBV19 with TRBJ2-7, with TRBD2 identical over 9 bases. The CDR3 loop spans 14 amino acids. Trimming cost V 4 bases and J 6 bases; bases outside gene matches: 7. The germline CDR1 and CDR2 sequences are LNHDA and SQIVND (reference sequence). CDR3 region: CASSTLGLAAEQYF. The CDR3 DNA follows: TGTGCCAGTAGTACCTTGGGACTAGCCGCCGAGCAGTACTTC.

This clonotype came up many times. The V call is TRBV7-9, the J call TRBJ2-3, with 10 positions matching TRBD1. Germline V lookup: CDR1 SEHNR, CDR2 FQNEAQ (reference sequence). The CDR3 extends over 16 amino acids. After removal of 7 bases from V and 4 bases from J, the junction contained 11 bases not matched to a gene. CDR3 coding DNA: TGTGCCAGCACCGAATCGACAGGGGGCCCGGCAGATACGCAGTATTTT. Protein product: CASTESTGGPADTQYF.

In regard to this clonotype: One junction end does not reproduce the germline sequence, and a read error may be involved. This chain connects TRBV7-6 to TRBJ2-1, with D tentatively TRBD2 (5 bases). This CDR3 contains 15 residues. CDR1 is SGHVS and CDR2 is FNYEAQ in the germline V gene. This CDR3 is CASSLGGPPDDEQLF. CDR3 coding DNA: TGTGCCAGCAGCCTCGGAGGCCCCCCGGACGATGAGCAGCTCTTC.

This clonotype came up many times. The chain is built from TRBV7-9 and TRBJ2-7, with D possibly TRBD2 on 6 matching bases. CDR3 length: 17 amino acids. V was trimmed by 4 bases and J by 3 bases, leaving 22 bases between them. Germline V gives CDR1 SEHNR, CDR2 FQNEAQ (reference sequence). CDR3 amino acids: CASSSEPLGTGNYEQYF. The DNA for the CDR3 is TGTGCCAGCAGCTCCGAACCCCTAGGGACTGGAAACTACGAGCAGTACTTC. Supplemented by reference TRBV7-9 and TRBJ2-7, the full variable domain reads DTGVSQNPRHKITKRGQNVTFRCDPISEHNRLYWYRQTLGQGPEFLTYFQNEAQLEKSRLLSDRFSAERPKGSFSTLEIQRTEQGDSAMYLCASSSEPLGTGNYEQYFGPGTRLTVT.

There are a few counts of this clonotype. The J gene is TRBJ1-5, the V gene TRBV19, with 7 bases identical to TRBD1. There are 14 residues in the CDR3. V trimming: 3 bases; J trimming: 2 bases; junction bases outside the gene matches: 1. Germline V CDR1 and CDR2: LNHDA, SQIVND (reference sequence). The DNA of the CDR3 is TGTGCCAGTAGTATGAGGGGGCGCAATCAGCCCCAGCATTTT. Its protein is CASSMRGRNQPQHF.

This clonotype has a count of ten or more. The rearrangement uses TRBV2 and TRBJ1-4; 9 nucleotides match TRBD1. This CDR3 comprises 18 residues. With V trimmed by 3 bases and J by 0 bases, 8 bases remained unmatched. In germline, CDR1 is SNHLY, CDR2 FYNNEI. The DNA of the CDR3 is TGTGCCAGCAGTGATCACCGGGACAGGGTTCCAACTAATGAAAAACTGTTTTTT. Its protein product is CASSDHRDRVPTNEKLFF. The complete variable domain, with remaining parts taken from reference TRBV2 and TRBJ1-4, reads EPEVTQTPSHQVTQMGQEVILRCVPISNHLYFYWYRQILGQKVEFLVSFYNNEISEKSEIFDDQFSVERPDGSNFTLKIRSTKLEDSAMYFCASSDHRDRVPTNEKLFFGSGTQLSVL.

A few counts support this clonotype. This chain links TRBV20-1 with TRBJ2-2; 7 bases are a match to TRBD1. The germline CDR1 and CDR2 sequences are DFQATT and SNEGSKA (reference sequence). The CDR3 is 15 residues long. With 2 bases clipped from V and 1 base from J, the junction kept 4 bases outside the gene matches. CDR3 residues: CSARSGTENTGELFF. The CDR3 DNA reads TGCAGTGCTAGATCCGGGACAGAGAACACCGGGGAGCTGTTTTTT.

This clonotype came up many times. The genes are TRBV7-6 and TRBJ2-7, with 10 nucleotides matching TRBD1. The CDR3 is 17 amino acids. Germline V lookup: CDR1 SGHVS, CDR2 FNYEAQ. V lost 5 bases and J lost 0; bases outside the gene matches: 10. DNA for the CDR3: TGTGCCAGCAGCGCAGGACCGGGACAGGGGCCCTCCTACGAGCAGTACTTC. This translates into CASSAGPGQGPSYEQYF. Drawing the rest from reference TRBV7-6 and TRBJ2-7, the complete variable domain is GAGVSQSPRYKVTKRGQDVALRCDPISGHVSLYWYRQALGQGPEFLTYFNYEAQQDKSGLPNDRFSAERPEGSISTLTIQRTEQRDSAMYRCASSAGPGQGPSYEQYFGPGTRLTVT.

As to this clonotype: The junction differs from germline at one of its ends, possibly a read error. This rearrangement joins TRBV2 to TRBJ2-1; a weak D match, TRBD2 (5 bases). The CDR3 consists of 12 residues. Looked up from germline, CDR1 is SNHLY and CDR2 is FYNNEI. The CDR3 loop reads CPSGRHLNEQFF. The DNA for the CDR3 is TGTCCCAGCGGTAGACATCTCAACGAGCAGTTCTTC.

The chain combines TRBV29-1 with TRBJ1-3; 7 bases map to TRBD1. The CDR3 extends over 15 amino acids. Germline CDR1 is SQVTM and CDR2 is ANQGSEA. V was clipped by 4 bases and J by 1 base; unmatched bases: 7. The CDR3 coding sequence is TGCAGCGTTGTAGACAGGGAGGTTTCTGGAAACACCATATATTTT. Amino acid sequence: CSVVDREVSGNTIYF.

This clonotype was observed at least ten times. The chain links TRBV7-2 to TRBJ1-1, with 9 nucleotides matching TRBD1. CDR3 length equals 17 residues. V gave up 4 bases and J gave up 1 base; unmatched junction bases: 10. The germline gives CDR1 SGHTA, CDR2 FQGNSA. CDR3: CASSYVTGTGPNTEAFF. In DNA, the CDR3 is TGTGCCAGCAGCTACGTTACCGGGACAGGGCCGAACACTGAAGCTTTCTTT.

This clonotype has ten or more counts. The chain employs TRBV6-6 and TRBJ2-3, with D hard to call. The V end was cut by 4 bases, the J end by 2 bases, with 16 bases between. The CDR3 totals 16 residues. CDR1 is MNHNY and CDR2 is SVGAGI in the germline V gene (reference sequence). The CDR3 region has the DNA TGTGCCAGCAGTTCTGACCCCGAACCCATCACAGATACGCAGTATTTT. Protein sequence: CASSSDPEPITDTQYF.

This clonotype has ten or more counts. This sequence joins TRBV12-3 or TRBV12-4 and TRBJ1-1; a weak D match, TRBD1 (5 bases). This CDR3 has 14 residues. V was cut by 6 bases and J by 7 bases, with 18 bases left in between. CDR3 sequence (DNA): TGTGCCAGCAGCCCCCCCGGAGGGGCAAGTGAAGCTTTCTTT. Its protein product is CASSPPGGASEAFF.

This clonotype was recorded many times. V is TRBV7-9 and J is TRBJ1-1; TRBD1 aligns across 7 bases. CDR3 length: 19 amino acids. CDR1 SEHNR and CDR2 FQNEAQ come from the germline V gene (reference sequence). With 4 bases clipped from V and 1 base from J, the junction kept 18 bases outside the gene matches. The CDR3 region has the DNA TGTGCCAGCAGCTCGAGGACTCAATGGGACAGCGTCACGAACACTGAAGCTTTCTTT. This codes for CASSSRTQWDSVTNTEAFF.

In its sample, this clonotype was seen many times. The genes are TRBV19 and TRBJ1-5, with 7 bases lining up with TRBD1. Trimming cost V 5 bases and J 5 bases; bases outside gene matches: 9. The CDR3 runs 15 residues. Germline V lookup: CDR1 LNHDA, CDR2 SQIVND (reference sequence). The CDR3 loop is CASSPRGQGDQPQHF. CDR3 coding DNA: TGTGCCAGTAGTCCCCGGGGGCAGGGGGATCAGCCCCAGCATTTT.

The chain is built from TRBV20-1 and TRBJ2-7; perhaps TRBD1 as D (5 bases). Trimming removed 6 bases at V and 3 bases at J, with 9 bases between. The CDR3 totals 11 residues. Looked up from germline, CDR1 is DFQATT and CDR2 is SNEGSKA (reference sequence). Here the CDR3 DNA reads TGCAGTGCCCGGCAGGGCTACGAGCAGTACTTC. Its protein product is CSARQGYEQYF.

This clonotype was counted at least ten times. The V gene is TRBV24-1, the J gene TRBJ2-3, with 8 bases lining up with TRBD2. CDR3 length: 18 residues. The V segment lost 0 bases and the J segment 5 bases; nucleotides outside the gene matches: 12. Germline values: CDR1 KGHDR, CDR2 SFDVKD. This CDR3 is CATSDLPGLAGSGDTQYF. In DNA, the CDR3 is TGTGCCACCAGTGATTTGCCTGGACTAGCCGGGAGCGGAGATACGCAGTATTTT.

DNA of the CDR3: TGCAGTGCTAGGCCATCCAGGCGGGGGGTTTCTAGCACAGATACGCAGTATTTT. This sequence encodes CSARPSRRGVSSTDTQYF. V usage is TRBV20-1 and J usage is TRBJ2-3, with 8 bases matching TRBD2. There are 18 residues in the CDR3. CDR1 is DFQATT and CDR2 is SNEGSKA in the germline V gene (reference sequence). The ends lost 3 bases at V and 0 bases at J; junction bases unmatched: 14.

This clonotype was observed a handful of times. The chain links TRBV7-3 to TRBJ1-1, with D maybe TRBD1 (6 bases). From germline, CDR1 is SGHTA and CDR2 FQGTGA. The CDR3 covers 14 residues. Trimming took off 5 bases at V and 6 bases at J, with 16 bases between the two ends. CDR3 sequence (DNA): TGTGCCAGCAGCCCCGGGGGGGGGCCGCCTGAAGCTTTCTTT. Translated: CASSPGGGPPEAFF.

This clonotype has ten or more counts. The chain couples TRBV7-9 to TRBJ2-7; TRBD1 matches 10 bases. Per the germline V gene, CDR1 is SEHNR and CDR2 is FQNEAQ (reference sequence). V lost 5 bases to trimming and J lost 2 bases; unmatched junction nucleotides: 3. This CDR3 is 14 amino acids long. The CDR3 loop reads CASSHDRGPYEQYF. In DNA, the CDR3 is TGTGCCAGCAGCCACGACAGGGGGCCCTACGAGCAGTACTTC.

This clonotype was counted many times. The V and J genes are TRBV6-5 and TRBJ1-5, with TRBD1 identical over 8 bases. Germline CDR1 reads MNHEY; CDR2 reads SVGAGI. Trimming cost V 6 bases and J 2 bases; bases outside gene matches: 3. There are 14 residues in the CDR3. The CDR3 loop is CASSYRGGNQPQHF. The DNA of the CDR3 is TGTGCCAGCAGCTACAGGGGGGGCAATCAGCCCCAGCATTTT.

This clonotype was observed a handful of times. The J gene is TRBJ1-4, the V gene TRBV4-2, with TRBD1 as a possible D gene (6 bases). The CDR3 covers 15 residues. Trimming took 1 base from V and 4 from J, leaving 10 bases between them. Germline V CDR1 and CDR2: LGHNA, YNFKEQ. CDR3 sequence (DNA): TGTGCCAGCAGCCAAGGTGACAGGCTTAATGAAAAACTGTTTTTT. It yields the protein CASSQGDRLNEKLFF.

The chain carries TRBV27 and TRBJ1-3; D might be TRBD1 (6 bases). The CDR3 is 13 residues long. CDR1 is MNHEY and CDR2 is SMNVEV in the germline V gene (reference sequence). V lost 6 bases and J 4 bases, leaving 10 bases between the germline ends. CDR3: CASREGGGNTIYF. CDR3 sequence (DNA): TGTGCCAGCAGGGAGGGGGGAGGAAACACCATATATTTT.

This sequence joins TRBV14 and TRBJ1-1; D is ambiguous. Germline assignment: CDR1 SGHDN and CDR2 FVKESK. Between the trimmed V and J ends, which lost 0 bases and 1 base, there was a span of 9 bases. The CDR3 has 15 amino acids. The CDR3 DNA reads as TGTGCCAGCAGCCAAGATTTAGGGTGGAACACTGAAGCTTTCTTT. It encodes CASSQDLGWNTEAFF. Full variable domain (remainder filled in from reference TRBV14 and TRBJ1-1): EAGVTQFPSHSVIEKGQTVTLRCDPISGHDNLYWYRRVMGKEIKFLLHFVKESKQDESGMPNNRFLAERTGGTYSTLKVQPAELEDSGVYFCASSQDLGWNTEAFFGQGTRLTVV.

The V call is TRBV20-1, the J call TRBJ2-5; D perhaps matches TRBD2 (5 bases). V gave up 5 bases and J gave up 2 bases, with 18 bases separating them. Germline V gene lookup returns CDR1 DFQATT and CDR2 SNEGSKA (reference sequence). The CDR3 consists of 15 residues. DNA for the CDR3: TGCAGTGCTCCCCTTATCGGGGAAGTACAAGAGACCCAGTACTTC. This codes for CSAPLIGEVQETQYF.

There are many counts of this clonotype. The rearrangement joins TRBV28 to TRBJ1-5, with D possibly being TRBD1 (5 bases). The CDR3 extends over 14 amino acids. V shed 6 bases and J shed 10 bases, with 19 bases lying between them. CDR1 and CDR2 from the germline V gene are MDHEN and SYDVKM. The CDR3 protein is CASSEMGGAEPQHF. The CDR3 DNA is TGTGCCAGCAGCGAAATGGGGGGAGCGGAACCCCAGCATTTT. The full variable domain, in which reference TRBV28 and TRBJ1-5 provide the parts outside the CDR3, is DVKVTQSSRYLVKRTGEKVFLECVQDMDHENMFWYRQDPGLGLRLIYFSYDVKMKEKGDIPEGYSVSREKKERFSLILESASTNQTSMYLCASSEMGGAEPQHFGDGTRLSIL.

This chain links TRBV6-1 with TRBJ2-7; 7 bases line up with TRBD1. V shed 4 bases, J shed 5 bases, and the junction held 5 bases outside the gene matches. This CDR3 comprises 13 residues. Germline CDR1 MNHNS, CDR2 SASEGT. CDR3 bases: TGTGCCAGCAGTGTGTCGACAGGGAACGAGCAGTACTTC. It translates to CASSVSTGNEQYF.

The chain is built from TRBV20-1 and TRBJ2-7, with D perhaps matching TRBD1 or TRBD2 (5 bases each). V lost 0 bases and J 2 bases, leaving 8 bases between the germline ends. Germline V CDR1 and CDR2: DFQATT, SNEGSKA (reference sequence). CDR3 length: 13 amino acids. CDR3: CSARDGATYEQYF. The CDR3 nucleotides are TGCAGTGCTAGAGACGGGGCCACCTACGAGCAGTACTTC.

A few counts support this clonotype. This chain uses TRBV5-4 with TRBJ1-1, with a possible D match to TRBD1 (5 bases). Germline assignment: CDR1 SGHNT and CDR2 YYREEE (reference sequence). V was trimmed by 1 base and J by 3 bases, leaving 22 bases between them. The CDR3 length is 18 residues. DNA of the CDR3: TGTGCCAGCAGCTTGTACGCCGAGGGACGCAGGTCTCACACTGAAGCTTTCTTT. Translation gives CASSLYAEGRRSHTEAFF. The variable domain in full, with the rest retrieved from reference TRBV5-4 and TRBJ1-1, is ETGVTQSPTHLIKTRGQQVTLRCSSQSGHNTVSWYQQALGQGPQFIFQYYREEENGRGNFPPRFSGLQFPNYSSELNVNALELDDSALYLCASSLYAEGRRSHTEAFFGQGTRLTVV.

The V call is TRBV24-1, the J call TRBJ2-6; D not resolved. Germline V gives CDR1 KGHDR, CDR2 SFDVKD. This CDR3 has 16 amino acids. Trimming took off 2 bases at V and 0 bases at J, with 7 bases between the two ends. The CDR3 protein is CATSDYSISGANVLTF. CDR3 in DNA: TGTGCCACCAGTGATTACAGCATCTCTGGGGCCAACGTCCTGACTTTC.